This T cell receptor (beta chain) was recovered during a study of T cell responses to AZD1222 COVID-19 vaccine. Clones were read by immunoSEQ multiplex PCR, and TCRdb kept only the in-frame ones, dropping some. The top ten hold roughly 0.91% of the sample, which has approximately 130,000 clones, over 85% seen once. Points on this clone: As yet, its antigen is unknown.

This CDR3 is built from 15 residues. Germline assignment: CDR1 MNHEY and CDR2 SVGEGT. V was shortened by 4 bases and J by 2 bases, with 14 bases between the two germline ends. The study's findings and limits: Reportedly, close to half of spike-specific TCRs are directed against unmutated variant regions. Just a handful of AZD1222 recipients tested seropositive at baseline.

The chain recombines TRBV6-2 or TRBV6-3 with TRBJ2-5, with a possible D match to TRBD1 (6 bases). The sample consisted of peripheral blood, taken on day 0 of AZD1222 vaccination. This sequence originates from an adult in good health. The CDR3 region has the DNA TGTGCCAGCAGTTCTACGGACAGTTCACAAGAGACCCAGTACTTC. Residues: CASSSTDSSQETQYF.